The 4 T cell receptor beta chains given below trace back to one sample, sequenced in a study of OX40 agonist ivuxolimab in advanced cancers. The protocol was immunoSEQ multiplex PCR, while the TCRdb copy is restricted to in-frame clones and leaves out a portion. The sample consists of about 74,000 clones, 75% to 85% of them appearing once. The sequencing used CD4+ or CD8+ T cells sorted from blood, collected in a trial of the OX40 agonist ivuxolimab. The receptors here all came from an adult with an advanced solid tumor such as melanoma, head and neck, liver or kidney cancer.

This clone was observed a few times. DNA for the CDR3: TGCGCCAGCAATCGGGATAGCAGCAATGAGCAGTTCTTC. This encodes CASNRDSSNEQFF. The chain couples TRBV5-1 to TRBJ2-1, with D maybe TRBD2 (5 bases). This CDR3 has 13 amino acids. CDR1 is SGHRS, CDR2 YFSETQ, per germline. Trimming took 6 bases from V and 6 from J, leaving 13 bases between them.

This clone was detected a few times. This chain uses TRBV28 with TRBJ2-7, with 8 bases that match TRBD1. Germline V CDR1 and CDR2: MDHEN, SYDVKM. Trimming removed 6 bases from V and 0 bases from J; junction bases left unmatched: 4. This CDR3 has 14 residues. CDR3 amino acids: CASRGTGNSYEQYF. DNA of the CDR3: TGTGCCAGCAGGGGGACAGGCAACTCCTACGAGCAGTACTTC.

This chain connects TRBV5-4 to TRBJ2-5; D unclear. Trimming removed 0 bases from V and 4 bases from J, with 16 bases in between. Germline values: CDR1 SGHNT, CDR2 YYREEE (reference sequence). This CDR3 region has 16 residues. This chain's CDR3 is CASSLGEISATETQYF. In DNA form, the CDR3 reads TGTGCCAGCAGCTTGGGAGAAATATCTGCCACAGAGACCCAGTACTTC.

The chain uses TRBV11-2 and TRBJ1-3, with D unresolved. This CDR3 is built from 13 residues. Deletions cut 0 bases from V and 5 bases from J, with 5 bases between. Germline CDR1 and CDR2: SGHAT and FQNNGV. In DNA form, the CDR3 reads TGTGCCAGCAGCTTAGACGGGCGAAACACCATATATTTT. Its translation is CASSLDGRNTIYF. The variable domain in full, with the rest retrieved from reference TRBV11-2 and TRBJ1-3, is EAGVAQSPRYKIIEKRQSVAFWCNPISGHATLYWYQQILGQGPKLLIQFQNNGVVDDSQLPKDRFSAERLKGVDSTLKIQPAKLEDSAVYLCASSLDGRNTIYFGEGSWLTVV.